This T cell receptor (beta chain) was found in a study of shared clonotypes between healthy human individuals. Study-wide findings and caveats: Sampling used blood alone; tissue repertoires probably differ. With a handful of donors compared, roughly 4.9% of naive CD4 clonotypes were shared.

As handled by the study authors: ImmunoSEQ yielded junction-only sequences lacking quality scores, so filtering differed. Generated by immunoSEQ multiplex PCR, the TCRdb table keeps only in-frame clones and is missing some. The V and J calls and clone size were taken over from that table, and D and trimming were inferred from the DNA. The sample lists millions of clones, roughly 91% occurring once. In regard to this clone: Its antigen remains unknown.

Trimming removed 2 bases at V and 2 bases at J, with 11 bases between. This CDR3 has 14 residues. Germline V CDR1 and CDR2: SGHRS, YFSETQ. Naive CD8 cells were CD45RO-negative, positively selected for CCR7, excluding terminally differentiated effector memory CD45RA+ cells. The chain combines TRBV5-1 with TRBJ2-7; tentatively, D is TRBD2 (6 bases). The sequence was collected from a man aged 18 to 29 in good health. Some clones in this sample may be carry-over from other donors' samples. Sequencing input: naive CD8+ T cells from PBMCs. The CDR3 is CASSLELATYEQYF. CDR3 DNA sequence: TGCGCCAGCAGCTTAGAACTAGCAACCTACGAGCAGTACTTC.